The TCR beta chain described here comes from a study of blood T cell repertoires in COVID-19. Repertoires were generated with immunoSEQ multiplex PCR, while TCRdb's copy carries only in-frame clones and drops some. Of about 400,000 clones listed, about nine tenths are singletons. V lost 1 base, J lost 1 base, and 2 bases stayed unmatched. This CDR3 region has 16 residues. Germline loops: CDR1 SGHAT, CDR2 FQNNGV. The chain is built from TRBV11-2 and TRBJ2-3, with 10 bases lining up with TRBD2. The sample consisted of peripheral blood. This clonotype was sampled from a woman in her twenties or thirties with active or convalescent COVID-19. CDR3: CASSLVAGGGTDTQYF. The CDR3 nucleotides are TGTGCCAGCAGCTTAGTAGCGGGGGGTGGCACAGATACGCAGTATTTT.